What follows is one T cell receptor (beta chain) and its context. Produced via immunoSEQ multiplex PCR; TCRdb's table is partial and in-frame only. The profile shows roughly 63,000 clones, 74% of them singletons. The data were taken from a study of blood T cell repertoires in COVID-19. As for the study in general: PBMCs, B-cell-depleted T cells, or T cells were the source of the cDNA or gDNA that made up the material.

The TCR was taken from a woman aged 80 or older with acute or convalescent COVID-19. Sequenced: peripheral blood.

The CDR3 bases are TGTGCCAGCACCTCCGAGGGGGCTAGGTCACCCCTCCACTTT. Translation gives CASTSEGARSPLHF. The chain has TRBV27 and TRBJ1-6; TRBD1 aligns across 7 bases. The CDR3 runs 14 residues. From germline, CDR1 is MNHEY and CDR2 SMNVEV (reference sequence). V trimming: 7 bases; J trimming: 10 bases; junction bases outside the gene matches: 10.